Following are 31 T cell receptor beta chains from one sample sequenced in a study of beta chain features in type 1 diabetes (dated by TCRdb to 2016 to 2019). The library was produced with the immunoSEQ multiplex PCR assay. All of the isolated RNA was reverse transcribed with the High Capacity cDNA Reverse Transcription Kit, so expressed TCRB transcripts were sequenced. TCRdb's version of the immuneACCESS table is confined to in-frame rearrangements and falls short of the full clone set. An unresolved V gene accounts for under half of the shortfall where checked; the remainder is of unknown origin. The sample table contains tens of thousands of clones; only one count was recorded for around a third of them. The ten biggest clones cover over 0.35% of the sample. The sequenced sample consisted of stem cell memory CD4+ T cells from blood. Taken with the paper, the label for cell subset or site translates to: stem cell-like memory CD4+ T cells. The receptors originated from a woman aged 18-29 years in good health.

V is TRBV19 and J is TRBJ2-7; D is ambiguous. V gave up 5 bases and J gave up 0 bases, with 17 bases separating them. Per germline, CDR1 LNHDA and CDR2 SQIVND (reference sequence). The CDR3 consists of 16 residues. Here the CDR3 DNA reads TGTGCCAGTAGTGGAGACGTGACCGCCTTCTCCTACGAGCAGTACTTC. Its translation is CASSGDVTAFSYEQYF.

This chain links TRBV7-2 with TRBJ2-5; 10 bases align to TRBD1. The end of the DNA is better explained by TRBJ2-7, so the J call may be wrong. Germline V lookup: CDR1 SGHTA, CDR2 FQGNSA. The CDR3 sequence is 14 residues long. CDR3 sequence: CASSLGQGAYEQYF. Here the CDR3 DNA reads TGTGCCAGCAGCTTAGGACAGGGGGCGTACGAGCAGTACTTC.

This clone has only a few counts. The chain carries TRBV6-5 and TRBJ1-2; maybe TRBD1 (6 bases). Trimming removed 6 bases from V and 2 bases from J, with 13 bases in between. CDR1 is MNHEY and CDR2 is SVGAGI in the germline V gene. The CDR3 has 14 residues. The CDR3 sequence is CASSPDRANYGYTF. The CDR3 DNA sequence: TGTGCCAGCAGCCCGGACAGAGCCAACTATGGCTACACCTTC.

This clone has only a few counts. The chain has TRBV29-1 and TRBJ1-4; TRBD1 matches at 7 bases. V was clipped by 7 bases and J by 5 bases; unmatched bases: 7. The germline V gene encodes CDR1 SQVTM and CDR2 ANQGSEA. The CDR3 sequence is 13 residues long. CDR3 sequence (DNA): TGCAGCGCCCAGGGACAGCGGAATGAAAAACTGTTTTTT. Amino acid sequence: CSAQGQRNEKLFF.

In its sample, this clone was seen a few times. The chain carries TRBV29-1 and TRBJ1-1; 7 bases fit TRBD1. V was clipped by 6 bases and J by 0 bases; unmatched bases: 13. The CDR3 has 16 residues. Looked up from germline, CDR1 is SQVTM and CDR2 is ANQGSEA. The CDR3 here is CSVPQGGGKVNTEAFF. The CDR3 bases are TGCAGCGTGCCTCAGGGGGGAGGTAAGGTGAACACTGAAGCTTTCTTT.

This clone was detected only a few times. This chain connects TRBV9 to TRBJ2-2; 9 nucleotides line up with TRBD1. There are 16 residues in the CDR3. After removal of 6 bases from V and 2 bases from J, the junction contained 8 bases not matched to a gene. Germline assignment: CDR1 SGDLS and CDR2 YYNGEE. The CDR3 region is CASTIGTGQNTGELFF. For the CDR3, the DNA is TGTGCCAGCACCATCGGGACAGGGCAAAACACCGGGGAGCTGTTTTTT. Variable domain in full (rest from reference TRBV9 and TRBJ2-2): DSGVTQTPKHLITATGQRVTLRCSPRSGDLSVYWYQQSLDQGLQFLIQYYNGEERAKGNILERFSAQQFPDLHSELNLSSLELGDSALYFCASTIGTGQNTGELFFGEGSRLTVL.

The rearrangement joins TRBV29-1 to TRBJ2-3; D remains ambiguous. Trimming removed 3 bases at V and 0 bases at J, with 10 bases between. Germline loops: CDR1 SQVTM, CDR2 ANQGSEA. This CDR3 is 14 amino acids long. The CDR3: CSVDGARSTDTQYF. CDR3 coding DNA: TGCAGCGTTGACGGAGCGAGGAGCACAGATACGCAGTATTTT.

The rearrangement joins TRBV11-1 to TRBJ2-7, with 10 nucleotides matching TRBD1. The CDR3 consists of 18 residues. The V segment lost 3 bases and the J segment 3 bases; nucleotides outside the gene matches: 14. Germline values: CDR1 SGHAT, CDR2 FQDESV (reference sequence). CDR3 sequence (DNA): TGTGCCAGCAGCTTCGGTTCGTTTTTAGGGGACAGGGGCTACGAGCAGTACTTC. Its translation: CASSFGSFLGDRGYEQYF.

The chain carries TRBV6-6 and TRBJ2-6; D remains unclear. Deletions cut 4 bases from V and 3 bases from J, with 7 bases between. The germline V gene encodes CDR1 MNHNY and CDR2 SVGAGI (reference sequence). The CDR3 length is 14 residues. As DNA, the CDR3 is TGTGCCAGCAGTTTGCCGGGTGGGGCCAACGTCCTGACTTTC. Protein sequence: CASSLPGGANVLTF.

Turning to this clone: Other DNA sequences in the sample encode the same CDR3. The chain employs TRBV5-1 and TRBJ1-4; TRBD1 is a possible D gene (5 bases). Germline V gene lookup returns CDR1 SGHRS and CDR2 YFSETQ. Trimming removed 2 bases at V and 7 bases at J, with 12 bases between. CDR3 length: 14 amino acids. The CDR3 nucleotides are TGCGCCAGCAGCTTTGGGCAGGGAATTGAAAAACTGTTTTTT. Its translation: CASSFGQGIEKLFF.

This clone has more than one count but fewer than ten. J is TRBJ2-7 and V is TRBV13, with D possibly TRBD2 on 5 matching bases. Trimming removed 0 bases at V and 5 bases at J, with 11 bases between. In germline, CDR1 is PRHDT, CDR2 FYEKMQ (reference sequence). The CDR3 runs to 14 residues. The CDR3 region is CASSLGLDVDEQYF. CDR3 DNA sequence: TGTGCCAGCAGCTTAGGACTAGACGTGGACGAGCAGTACTTC.

This clone appeared a few times. The chain recombines TRBV5-4 with TRBJ2-1, with 9 bases fitting TRBD1. CDR1 SGHNT and CDR2 YYREEE come from the germline V gene (reference sequence). This CDR3 comprises 14 residues. The V gene end was trimmed by 4 bases and the J gene end by 8 bases; junction bases not matched to a gene: 7. This chain's CDR3 is CASSGAQGADEQFF. In DNA, the CDR3 is TGTGCCAGCAGCGGGGCACAGGGGGCGGATGAGCAGTTCTTC. Drawing the rest from reference TRBV5-4 and TRBJ2-1, the complete variable domain is ETGVTQSPTHLIKTRGQQVTLRCSSQSGHNTVSWYQQALGQGPQFIFQYYREEENGRGNFPPRFSGLQFPNYSSELNVNALELDDSALYLCASSGAQGADEQFFGPGTRLTVL.

This clone turned up a few times. The genes are TRBV19 and TRBJ2-1; 7 nucleotides align to TRBD2. J was trimmed by 6 bases and V by 4 bases; bases with no gene match: 12. CDR1 and CDR2 (germline): LNHDA, SQIVND (reference sequence). This CDR3 is 16 amino acids long. CDR3 loop: CASSTRTSGGFNEQFF. For the CDR3, the DNA is TGTGCCAGTAGTACCCGGACTTCCGGGGGGTTCAATGAGCAGTTCTTC.

This chain joins TRBV28 and TRBJ2-7; D remains ambiguous. This CDR3 region has 12 residues. Trimming took off 6 bases at V and 4 bases at J, with 10 bases between the two ends. CDR1 MDHEN and CDR2 SYDVKM come from the germline V gene. The CDR3 region is CASSLMRYEQYF. CDR3 coding DNA: TGTGCCAGCAGCTTAATGCGTTACGAGCAGTACTTC.

This clone was counted a few times. V and J are TRBV28 and TRBJ2-1; 15 bases fit TRBD2. CDR3 size: 16 residues. V shed 4 bases and J 9 bases; nucleotides not matched to a gene: 7. Germline CDR1 is MDHEN and CDR2 is SYDVKM. The CDR3 coding sequence is TGTGCCAGCAGTTCCTCCGGGACTAGCGGGAGGAGTGAGCAGTTCTTC. This gives the protein CASSSSGTSGRSEQFF. Variable domain in full (rest from reference TRBV28 and TRBJ2-1): DVKVTQSSRYLVKRTGEKVFLECVQDMDHENMFWYRQDPGLGLRLIYFSYDVKMKEKGDIPEGYSVSREKKERFSLILESASTNQTSMYLCASSSSGTSGRSEQFFGPGTRLTVL.

The chain links TRBV30 to TRBJ1-1, with 12 nucleotides matching TRBD1. The trim removed 8 bases at V and 2 bases at J, leaving 3 bases unmatched. The CDR3 extends over 13 amino acids. Germline V gene sequence: CDR1 GTSNPN, CDR2 SVGIG (reference sequence). The CDR3 is CAGTGGPNTEAFF. CDR3 nucleotides: TGTGCCGGGACAGGGGGCCCAAACACTGAAGCTTTCTTT.

The J gene is TRBJ1-5, the V gene TRBV9; D not resolved. The CDR3 covers 15 residues. Germline values: CDR1 SGDLS, CDR2 YYNGEE. Trimming removed 2 bases at V and 4 bases at J, with 13 bases between. The CDR3 here is CASSVPFTDNQPQHF. The CDR3 DNA reads TGTGCCAGCAGCGTCCCGTTCACTGATAATCAGCCCCAGCATTTT.

This clone was counted only a few times. The chain combines TRBV19 with TRBJ1-5, with 11 nucleotides matching TRBD1. After removal of 5 bases from V and 6 bases from J, the junction contained 9 bases not matched to a gene. This CDR3 contains 16 residues. The V gene's germline CDR1 is LNHDA and CDR2 SQIVND (reference sequence). The CDR3 loop reads CASSLHGQGASQPQHF. The CDR3 DNA is TGTGCCAGTAGTCTACACGGACAGGGGGCGAGTCAGCCCCAGCATTTT.

The chain combines TRBV5-6 with TRBJ1-5; tentatively, D is TRBD1 (5 bases). V was cut by 4 bases and J by 7 bases, with 15 bases left in between. Germline V gives CDR1 SGHDT, CDR2 YYEEEE. The CDR3 runs to 14 residues. Here the CDR3 DNA reads TGTGCCAGCAGCACCAAGCAGGGAAACCAGCCCCAGCATTTT. Its protein product is CASSTKQGNQPQHF.

There are a few counts of this clone. J is TRBJ2-5 and V is TRBV28, with 7 bases matching TRBD2. The germline CDR1 and CDR2 sequences are MDHEN and SYDVKM. The V segment lost 4 bases and the J segment 5 bases; nucleotides outside the gene matches: 10. The CDR3 sequence is 15 residues long. CDR3 sequence reads: CASSSTGLVGETQYF. The CDR3 bases are TGTGCCAGCAGTTCCACCGGACTAGTGGGGGAGACCCAGTACTTC.

The chain carries TRBV5-4 and TRBJ1-4, with TRBD1 matching over 9 bases. The CDR3 is made up of 19 amino acids. V was clipped by 0 bases and J by 0 bases; unmatched bases: 9. Looked up from germline, CDR1 is SGHNT and CDR2 is YYREEE (reference sequence). CDR3 in DNA: TGTGCCAGCAGCTTGGGGGGACGGACAGGGGTTGCAACTAATGAAAAACTGTTTTTT. Translating gives CASSLGGRTGVATNEKLFF. Looking up the rest from reference TRBV5-4 and TRBJ1-4 gives the full variable domain: ETGVTQSPTHLIKTRGQQVTLRCSSQSGHNTVSWYQQALGQGPQFIFQYYREEENGRGNFPPRFSGLQFPNYSSELNVNALELDDSALYLCASSLGGRTGVATNEKLFFGSGTQLSVL.

Worth noting for this clone: Other DNA sequences in the same sample also yield this CDR3. The V gene is TRBV19, the J gene TRBJ2-7; 7 bases are a match to TRBD1. Looked up from germline, CDR1 is LNHDA and CDR2 is SQIVND (reference sequence). The CDR3 runs 13 residues. The J segment lost 1 base and the V segment lost 4 bases, leaving 1 base of the junction unmatched. CDR3 in DNA: TGTGCCAGTAGTAGGGACAGATCCTACGAGCAGTACTTC. This encodes CASSRDRSYEQYF.

This clone came up a few times. J is TRBJ2-5 and V is TRBV5-4; 9 nucleotides agree with TRBD1. Germline-derived CDR1 and CDR2 are SGHNT and YYREEE (reference sequence). The CDR3 runs 14 residues. V trimming: 5 bases; J trimming: 4 bases; junction bases outside the gene matches: 6. Here the CDR3 reads CASSRQGVGETQYF. Here the CDR3 DNA reads TGTGCCAGCAGTCGACAGGGGGTGGGAGAGACCCAGTACTTC.

The J gene is TRBJ1-2, the V gene TRBV7-2; 9 nucleotides agree with TRBD1. The CDR3 spans 14 residues. CDR1 and CDR2 from the germline V gene are SGHTA and FQGNSA. V shed 6 bases and J 2 bases; nucleotides not matched to a gene: 4. In nucleotides, the CDR3 is TGTGCCAGCAGTTTTGGACAGGGGAACTATGGCTACACCTTC. Translation gives CASSFGQGNYGYTF.

This clone was seen only a few times. The chain uses TRBV6-1 and TRBJ1-5; tentatively, D is TRBD1 (6 bases). Trimming cost V 6 bases and J 4 bases, with 10 bases left between them. Germline V gene lookup returns CDR1 MNHNS and CDR2 SASEGT. This CDR3 has 13 amino acids. In nucleotides, the CDR3 is TGTGCCAGCAGCCTGGGGGCGAATCAGCCCCAGCATTTT. It is translated as CASSLGANQPQHF.

CDR3 sequence reads: CASSATGTAGEQFF. The CDR3 nucleotides read TGTGCCAGCAGCGCGACCGGGACTGCGGGGGAGCAGTTCTTC. The chain joins TRBV5-6 to TRBJ2-1, with D possibly matching TRBD2 (6 bases). Germline-derived CDR1 and CDR2 are SGHDT and YYEEEE. This CDR3 is 14 amino acids long. V was cut by 4 bases and J by 10 bases, with 18 bases left in between.

This clone was picked up one time. V usage is TRBV11-2 and J usage is TRBJ1-2, with 9 bases lining up with TRBD1. The V segment lost 3 bases and the J segment 4 bases; nucleotides outside the gene matches: 3. The CDR3 has 14 residues. Germline lookup yields CDR1 SGHAT and CDR2 FQNNGV. The CDR3 sequence: CASSFTGGGYGYTF. In DNA form, the CDR3 reads TGTGCCAGCAGCTTTACAGGGGGCGGCTATGGCTACACCTTC.

The chain joins TRBV30 to TRBJ1-2, with TRBD1 matching 10 bases. This CDR3 has 13 amino acids. Trimming took 1 base from V and 8 from J; bases not matched to a gene: 4. The V gene's germline CDR1 is GTSNPN and CDR2 SVGIG (reference sequence). As DNA, the CDR3 is TGTGCCTGGAGTGGGGGACAGGGGCGGGGCTACACCTTC. This translates into CAWSGGQGRGYTF.

The chain employs TRBV7-2 and TRBJ2-1, with TRBD1 matching over 10 bases. The germline gives CDR1 SGHTA, CDR2 FQGNSA. Trimming at V came to 3 bases and at J to 5 bases, leaving 4 bases not matched to a gene. CDR3 size: 15 residues. CDR3 protein: CASSFDRGLHNEQFF. The DNA of the CDR3 is TGTGCCAGCAGCTTCGACAGGGGGCTCCACAATGAGCAGTTCTTC.

The gene calls are TRBV6-4 and TRBJ1-6, with D perhaps matching TRBD1 (5 bases). This CDR3 comprises 14 residues. The germline gives CDR1 MRHNA, CDR2 SNTAGT. V lost 4 bases, J lost 5 bases, and 9 bases lay in between. CDR3 sequence reads: CASSVQGHNSPLHF. In DNA form, the CDR3 reads TGTGCCAGCAGTGTCCAGGGTCATAATTCACCCCTCCACTTT.

This clone was observed a few times. The J gene is TRBJ1-2, the V gene TRBV4-1; perhaps TRBD1 as D (5 bases). V gave up 3 bases and J gave up 4 bases, with 6 bases separating them. The germline gives CDR1 MGHRA, CDR2 YSYEKL. This CDR3 is 12 amino acids long. This CDR3 is CASSHQGYGYTF. The CDR3 DNA sequence: TGCGCCAGCAGCCACCAGGGCTATGGCTACACCTTC.